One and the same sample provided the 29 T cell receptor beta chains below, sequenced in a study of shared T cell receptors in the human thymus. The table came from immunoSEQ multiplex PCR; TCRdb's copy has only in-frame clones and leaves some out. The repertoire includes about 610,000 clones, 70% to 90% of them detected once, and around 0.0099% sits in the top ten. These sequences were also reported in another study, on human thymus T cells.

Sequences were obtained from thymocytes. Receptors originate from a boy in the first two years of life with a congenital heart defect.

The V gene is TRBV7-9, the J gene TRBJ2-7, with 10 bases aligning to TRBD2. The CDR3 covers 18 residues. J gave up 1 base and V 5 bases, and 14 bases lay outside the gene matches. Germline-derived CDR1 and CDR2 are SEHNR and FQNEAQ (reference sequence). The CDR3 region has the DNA TGTGCCAGCAGCCAAGGGCCCGAGCGGGAGGGAAGGTCCTACGAGCAGTACTTC. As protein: CASSQGPEREGRSYEQYF. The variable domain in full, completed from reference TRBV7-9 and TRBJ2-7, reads DTGVSQNPRHKITKRGQNVTFRCDPISEHNRLYWYRQTLGQGPEFLTYFQNEAQLEKSRLLSDRFSAERPKGSFSTLEIQRTEQGDSAMYLCASSQGPEREGRSYEQYFGPGTRLTVT.

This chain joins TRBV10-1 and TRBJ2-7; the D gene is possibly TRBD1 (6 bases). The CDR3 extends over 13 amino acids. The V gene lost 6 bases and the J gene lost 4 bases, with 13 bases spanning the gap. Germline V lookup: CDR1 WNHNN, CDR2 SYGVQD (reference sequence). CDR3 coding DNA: TGCGCCAGCAGAACGGGACATGAATACGAGCAGTACTTC. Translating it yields CASRTGHEYEQYF.

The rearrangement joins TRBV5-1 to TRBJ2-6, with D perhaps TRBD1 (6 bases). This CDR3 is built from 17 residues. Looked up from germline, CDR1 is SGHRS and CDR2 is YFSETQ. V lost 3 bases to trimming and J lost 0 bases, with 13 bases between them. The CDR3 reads CASSWSWDISGANVLTF. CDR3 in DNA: TGCGCCAGCAGCTGGTCATGGGACATCTCTGGGGCCAACGTCCTGACTTTC.

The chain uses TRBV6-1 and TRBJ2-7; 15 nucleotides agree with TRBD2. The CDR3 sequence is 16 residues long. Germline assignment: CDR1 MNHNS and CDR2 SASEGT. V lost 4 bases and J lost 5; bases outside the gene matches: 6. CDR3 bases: TGTGCCAGCAGTGGGACTAGCGGGAGGGCCTTACACGAGCAGTACTTC. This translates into CASSGTSGRALHEQYF.

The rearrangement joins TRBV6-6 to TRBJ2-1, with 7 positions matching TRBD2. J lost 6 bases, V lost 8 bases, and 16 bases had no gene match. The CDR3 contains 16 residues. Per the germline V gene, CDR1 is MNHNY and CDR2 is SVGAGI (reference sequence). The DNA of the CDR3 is TGTGCCAGCCTCATTCCCGGCGGGGAGGGTCCCAATGAGCAGTTCTTC. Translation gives CASLIPGGEGPNEQFF.

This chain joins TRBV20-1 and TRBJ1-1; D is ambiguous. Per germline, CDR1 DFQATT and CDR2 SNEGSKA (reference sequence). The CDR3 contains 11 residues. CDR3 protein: CESRLNTEAFF. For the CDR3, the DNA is TGCGAGAGCAGGTTGAACACTGAAGCTTTCTTT.

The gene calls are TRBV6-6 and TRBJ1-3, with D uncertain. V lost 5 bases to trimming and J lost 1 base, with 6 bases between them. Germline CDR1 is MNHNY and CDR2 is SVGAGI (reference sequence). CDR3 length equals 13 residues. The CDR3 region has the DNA TGTGCCAGCAGTCCCCAGTCTGGAAACACCATATATTTT. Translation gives CASSPQSGNTIYF.

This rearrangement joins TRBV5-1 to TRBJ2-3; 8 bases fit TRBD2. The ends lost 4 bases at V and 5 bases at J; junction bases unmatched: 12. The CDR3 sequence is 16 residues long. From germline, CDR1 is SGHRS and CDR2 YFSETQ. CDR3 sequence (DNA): TGCGCCAGCAGCCCGACGAGCGGGGGCTCTGTAGATACGCAGTATTTT. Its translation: CASSPTSGGSVDTQYF. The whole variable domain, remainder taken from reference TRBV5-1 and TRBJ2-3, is KAGVTQTPRYLIKTRGQQVTLSCSPISGHRSVSWYQQTPGQGLQFLFEYFSETQRNKGNFPGRFSGRQFSNSRSEMNVSTLELGDSALYLCASSPTSGGSVDTQYFGPGTRLTVL.

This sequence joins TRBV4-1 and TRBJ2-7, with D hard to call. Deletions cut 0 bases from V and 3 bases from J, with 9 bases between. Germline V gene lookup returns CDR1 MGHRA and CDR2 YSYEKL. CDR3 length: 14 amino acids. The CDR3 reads CASSQDRSNYEQYF. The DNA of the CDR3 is TGCGCCAGCAGCCAAGATCGGAGTAACTACGAGCAGTACTTC.

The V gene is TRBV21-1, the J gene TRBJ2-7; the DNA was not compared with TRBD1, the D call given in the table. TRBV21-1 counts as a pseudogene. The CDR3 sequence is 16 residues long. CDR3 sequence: CASSISPRGRGIEQYF. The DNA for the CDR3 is TGTGCCAGCAGCATTTCCCCCAGGGGGCGAGGTATCGAGCAGTACTTC.

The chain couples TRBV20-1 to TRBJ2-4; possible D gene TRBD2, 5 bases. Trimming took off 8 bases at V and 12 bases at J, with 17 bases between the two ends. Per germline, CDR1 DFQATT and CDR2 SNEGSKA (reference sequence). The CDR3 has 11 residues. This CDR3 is CSMEVGQRQYF. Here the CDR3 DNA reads TGCAGTATGGAGGTCGGGCAACGTCAGTACTTC.

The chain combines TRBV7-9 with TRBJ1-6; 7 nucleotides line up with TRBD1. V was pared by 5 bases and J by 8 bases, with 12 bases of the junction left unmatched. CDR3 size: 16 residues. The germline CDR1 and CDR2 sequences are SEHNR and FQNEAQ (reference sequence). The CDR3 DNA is TGTGCCAGCAGCCACTGGACAGGCCCCCGATATTCACCCCTCCACTTT. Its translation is CASSHWTGPRYSPLHF.

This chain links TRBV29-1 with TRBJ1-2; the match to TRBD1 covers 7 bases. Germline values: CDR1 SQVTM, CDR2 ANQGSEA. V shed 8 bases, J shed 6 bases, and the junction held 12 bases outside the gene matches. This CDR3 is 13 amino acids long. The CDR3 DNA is TGCAGCATCTCTGGGACAGCAGTCGATGGCTACACCTTC. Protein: CSISGTAVDGYTF.

The CDR3 region is CASSPKRDEKLFF. The CDR3 DNA reads TGTGCCAGCAGCCCAAAACGGGATGAAAAACTGTTTTTT. The chain joins TRBV9 to TRBJ1-4; the D is unclear. CDR1 SGDLS and CDR2 YYNGEE come from the germline V gene. Trimming took off 4 bases at V and 6 bases at J, with 10 bases between the two ends. The CDR3 is made up of 13 amino acids.

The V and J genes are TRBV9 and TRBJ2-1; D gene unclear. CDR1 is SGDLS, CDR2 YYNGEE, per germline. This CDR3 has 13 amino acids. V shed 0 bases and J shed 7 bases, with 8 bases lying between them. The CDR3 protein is CASSVVIGNEQFF. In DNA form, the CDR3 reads TGTGCCAGCAGCGTAGTAATCGGTAATGAGCAGTTCTTC.

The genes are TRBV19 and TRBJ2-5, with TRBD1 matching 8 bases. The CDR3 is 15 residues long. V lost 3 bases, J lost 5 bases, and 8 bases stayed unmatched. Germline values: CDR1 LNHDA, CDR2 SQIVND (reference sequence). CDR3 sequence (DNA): TGTGCCAGTAGTATTCTTCAGGGGGCTGTTGAGACCCAGTACTTC. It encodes CASSILQGAVETQYF.

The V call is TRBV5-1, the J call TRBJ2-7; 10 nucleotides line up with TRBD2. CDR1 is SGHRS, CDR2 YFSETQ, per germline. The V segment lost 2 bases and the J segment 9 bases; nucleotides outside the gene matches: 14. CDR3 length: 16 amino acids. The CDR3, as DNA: TGCGCCAGCAGCTTAAACTACCCCATCGAGCGGGGGGGGCAGTACTTC. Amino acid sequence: CASSLNYPIERGGQYF. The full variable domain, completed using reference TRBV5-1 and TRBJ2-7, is KAGVTQTPRYLIKTRGQQVTLSCSPISGHRSVSWYQQTPGQGLQFLFEYFSETQRNKGNFPGRFSGRQFSNSRSEMNVSTLELGDSALYLCASSLNYPIERGGQYFGPGTRLTVT.

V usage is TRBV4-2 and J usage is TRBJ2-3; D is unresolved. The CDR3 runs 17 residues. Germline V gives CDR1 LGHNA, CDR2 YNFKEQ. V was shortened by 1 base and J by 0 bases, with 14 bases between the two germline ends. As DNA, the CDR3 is TGTGCCAGCAGCCAAGTCTTCTACTATACTAGCACAGATACGCAGTATTTT. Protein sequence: CASSQVFYYTSTDTQYF.

In DNA form, the CDR3 reads TGTGCCTGGACGTGGGACACCCAGCCCAATGGGAACACTGAAGCTTTCTTT. It yields the protein CAWTWDTQPNGNTEAFF. This chain uses TRBV30 with TRBJ1-1; D possibly corresponds to TRBD1 (6 bases). V lost 4 bases and J lost 1, with 22 bases in between. CDR3 length equals 17 residues. The V gene's germline CDR1 is GTSNPN and CDR2 SVGIG (reference sequence).

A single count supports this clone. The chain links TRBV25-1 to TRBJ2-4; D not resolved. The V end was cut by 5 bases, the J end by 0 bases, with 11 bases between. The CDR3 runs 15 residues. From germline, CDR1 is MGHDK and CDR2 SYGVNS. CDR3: CASSPGGLAKNIQYF. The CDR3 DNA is TGTGCCAGCAGTCCTGGTGGCTTAGCCAAAAACATTCAGTACTTC.

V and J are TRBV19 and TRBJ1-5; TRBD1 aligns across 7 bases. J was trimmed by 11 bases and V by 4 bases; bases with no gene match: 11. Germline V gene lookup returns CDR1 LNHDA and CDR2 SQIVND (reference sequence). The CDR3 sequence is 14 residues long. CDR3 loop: CASSTVHRGQAQHF. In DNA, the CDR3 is TGTGCCAGTAGTACCGTACATAGAGGACAGGCCCAGCATTTT.

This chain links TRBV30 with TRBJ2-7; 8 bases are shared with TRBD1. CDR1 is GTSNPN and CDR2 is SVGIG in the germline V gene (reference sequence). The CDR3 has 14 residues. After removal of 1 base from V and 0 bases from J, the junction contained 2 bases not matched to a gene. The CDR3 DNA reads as TGTGCCTGGAGTGCCGGACAGGGCTCCTACGAGCAGTACTTC. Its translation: CAWSAGQGSYEQYF. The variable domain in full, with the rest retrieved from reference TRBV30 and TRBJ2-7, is SQTIHQWPATLVQPVGSPLSLECTVEGTSNPNLYWYRQAAGRGLQLLFYSVGIGQISSEVPQNLSASRPQDRQFILSSKKLLLSDSGFYLCAWSAGQGSYEQYFGPGTRLTVT.

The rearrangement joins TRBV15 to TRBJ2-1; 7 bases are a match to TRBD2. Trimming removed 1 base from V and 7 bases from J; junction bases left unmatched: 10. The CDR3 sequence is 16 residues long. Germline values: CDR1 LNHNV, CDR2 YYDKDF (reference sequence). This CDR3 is CATSRARTREFNEQFF. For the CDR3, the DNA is TGTGCCACCAGCAGAGCCAGGACTAGGGAATTTAATGAGCAGTTCTTC.

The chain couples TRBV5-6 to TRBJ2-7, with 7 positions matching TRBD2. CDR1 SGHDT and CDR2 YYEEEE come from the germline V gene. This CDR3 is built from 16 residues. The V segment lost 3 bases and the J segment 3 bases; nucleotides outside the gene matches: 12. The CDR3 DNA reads TGTGCCAGCAGCTGGGGGACCCCAGCGGGGATCTACGAGCAGTACTTC. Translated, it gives CASSWGTPAGIYEQYF.

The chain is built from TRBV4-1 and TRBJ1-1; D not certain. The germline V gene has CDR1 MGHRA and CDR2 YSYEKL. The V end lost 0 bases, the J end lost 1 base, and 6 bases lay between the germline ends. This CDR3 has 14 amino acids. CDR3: CASSQERENTEAFF. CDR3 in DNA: TGCGCCAGCAGCCAAGAGAGGGAGAACACTGAAGCTTTCTTT.

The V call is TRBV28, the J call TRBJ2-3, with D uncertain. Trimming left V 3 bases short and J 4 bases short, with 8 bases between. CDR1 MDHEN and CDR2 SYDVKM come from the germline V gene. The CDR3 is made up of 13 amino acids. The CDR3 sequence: CASSFGIPDTQYF. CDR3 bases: TGTGCCAGCAGTTTCGGTATTCCAGATACGCAGTATTTT. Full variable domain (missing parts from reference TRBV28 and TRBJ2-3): DVKVTQSSRYLVKRTGEKVFLECVQDMDHENMFWYRQDPGLGLRLIYFSYDVKMKEKGDIPEGYSVSREKKERFSLILESASTNQTSMYLCASSFGIPDTQYFGPGTRLTVL.

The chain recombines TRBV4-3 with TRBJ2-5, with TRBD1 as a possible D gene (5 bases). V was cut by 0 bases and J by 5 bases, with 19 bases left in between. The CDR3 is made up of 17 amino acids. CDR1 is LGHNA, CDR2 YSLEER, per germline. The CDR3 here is CASSQDRSVGARETQYF. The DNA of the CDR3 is TGCGCCAGCAGCCAAGATCGTTCAGTAGGGGCCAGGGAGACCCAGTACTTC.

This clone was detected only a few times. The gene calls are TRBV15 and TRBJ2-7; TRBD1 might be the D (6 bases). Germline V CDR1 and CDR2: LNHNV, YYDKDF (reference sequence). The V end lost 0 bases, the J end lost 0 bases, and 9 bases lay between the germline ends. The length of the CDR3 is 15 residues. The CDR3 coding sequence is TGTGCCACCAGCAGAGATTGGACAGCCTCCTACGAGCAGTACTTC. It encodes CATSRDWTASYEQYF.

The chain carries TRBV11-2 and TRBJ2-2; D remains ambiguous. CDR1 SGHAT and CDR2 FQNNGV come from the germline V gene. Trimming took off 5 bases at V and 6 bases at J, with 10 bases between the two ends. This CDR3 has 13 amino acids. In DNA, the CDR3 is TGTGCCAGCAGCCCCCTGCGGTCCGGGGAGCTGTTTTTT. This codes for CASSPLRSGELFF.